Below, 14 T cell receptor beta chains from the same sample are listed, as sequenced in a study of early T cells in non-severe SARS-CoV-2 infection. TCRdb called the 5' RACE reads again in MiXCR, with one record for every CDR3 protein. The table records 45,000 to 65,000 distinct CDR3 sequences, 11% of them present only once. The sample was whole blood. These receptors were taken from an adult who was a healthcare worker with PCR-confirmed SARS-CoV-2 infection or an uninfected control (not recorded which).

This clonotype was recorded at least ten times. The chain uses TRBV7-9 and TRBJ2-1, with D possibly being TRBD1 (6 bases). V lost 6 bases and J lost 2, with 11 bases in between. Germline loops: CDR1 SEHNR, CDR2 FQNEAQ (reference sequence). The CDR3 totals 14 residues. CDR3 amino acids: CASSYRDTYNEQFF. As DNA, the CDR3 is TGTGCCAGCAGTTACCGGGACACCTACAATGAGCAGTTCTTC.

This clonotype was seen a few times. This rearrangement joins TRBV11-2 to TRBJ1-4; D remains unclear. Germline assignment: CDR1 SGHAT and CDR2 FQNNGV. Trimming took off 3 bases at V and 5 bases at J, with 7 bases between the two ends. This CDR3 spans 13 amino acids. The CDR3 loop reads CASSFPGNEKLFF. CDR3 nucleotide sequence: TGTGCCAGCAGCTTTCCGGGAAATGAAAAACTGTTTTTT.

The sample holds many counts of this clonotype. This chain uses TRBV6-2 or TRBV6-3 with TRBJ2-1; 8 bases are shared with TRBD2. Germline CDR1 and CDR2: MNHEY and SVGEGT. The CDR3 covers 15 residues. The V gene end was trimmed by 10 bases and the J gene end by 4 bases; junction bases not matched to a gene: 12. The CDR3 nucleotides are TGTGCCATCTCGGCCGGGAGGGCCGGTTACAATGAGCAGTTCTTC. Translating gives CAISAGRAGYNEQFF.

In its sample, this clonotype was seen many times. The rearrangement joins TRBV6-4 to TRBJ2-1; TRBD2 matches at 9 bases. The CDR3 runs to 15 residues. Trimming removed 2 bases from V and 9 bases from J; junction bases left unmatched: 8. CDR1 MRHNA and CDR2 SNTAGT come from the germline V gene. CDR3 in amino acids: CASSDPGTSFPEQFF. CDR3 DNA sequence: TGTGCCAGCAGTGACCCAGGGACTAGCTTTCCTGAGCAGTTCTTC.

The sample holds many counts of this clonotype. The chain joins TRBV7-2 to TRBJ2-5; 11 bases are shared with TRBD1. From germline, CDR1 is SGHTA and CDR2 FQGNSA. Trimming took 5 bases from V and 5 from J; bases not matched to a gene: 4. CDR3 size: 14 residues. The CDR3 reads CASSGGTGGETQYF. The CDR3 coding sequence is TGTGCCAGCAGCGGGGGGACAGGGGGTGAGACCCAGTACTTC.

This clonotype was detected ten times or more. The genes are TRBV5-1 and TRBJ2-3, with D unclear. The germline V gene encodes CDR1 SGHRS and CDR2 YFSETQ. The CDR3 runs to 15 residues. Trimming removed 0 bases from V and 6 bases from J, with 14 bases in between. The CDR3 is CASSLDPLSPDTQYF. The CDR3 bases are TGCGCCAGCAGCTTGGATCCCCTATCCCCCGATACGCAGTATTTT.

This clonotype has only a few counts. CDR3 in DNA: TGTGCCAGCAGCTCCCTTAGTAACAATGAGCAGTTCTTC. Translation: CASSSLSNNEQFF. The chain combines TRBV28 with TRBJ2-1; D is ambiguous. This CDR3 region has 13 residues. V was pared by 6 bases and J by 5 bases, with 11 bases between. The V gene's germline CDR1 is MDHEN and CDR2 SYDVKM. Based on the CDR3 plus reference TRBV28 and TRBJ2-1, the full variable domain is DVKVTQSSRYLVKRTGEKVFLECVQDMDHENMFWYRQDPGLGLRLIYFSYDVKMKEKGDIPEGYSVSREKKERFSLILESASTNQTSMYLCASSSLSNNEQFFGPGTRLTVL.

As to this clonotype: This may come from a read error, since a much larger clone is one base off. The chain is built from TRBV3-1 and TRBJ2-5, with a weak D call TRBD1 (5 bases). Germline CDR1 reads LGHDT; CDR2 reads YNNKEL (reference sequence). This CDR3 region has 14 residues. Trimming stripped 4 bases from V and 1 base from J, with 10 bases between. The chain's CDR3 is CASSLTTAQETQYF. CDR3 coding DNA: TGTGCCAGCAGCCTTACGACAGCCCAAGAGACCCAGTACTTC.

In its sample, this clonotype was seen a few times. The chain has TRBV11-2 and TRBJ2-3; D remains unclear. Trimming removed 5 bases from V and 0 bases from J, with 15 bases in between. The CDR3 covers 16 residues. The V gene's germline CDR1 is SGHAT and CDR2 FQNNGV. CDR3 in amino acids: CASSPWSGYSTDTQYF. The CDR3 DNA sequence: TGTGCCAGCAGCCCGTGGTCGGGTTATAGCACAGATACGCAGTATTTT.

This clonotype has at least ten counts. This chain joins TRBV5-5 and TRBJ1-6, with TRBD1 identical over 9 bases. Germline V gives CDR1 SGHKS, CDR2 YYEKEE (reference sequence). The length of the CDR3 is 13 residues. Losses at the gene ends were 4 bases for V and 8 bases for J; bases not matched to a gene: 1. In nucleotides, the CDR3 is TGTGCCAGCAGCCGACAGGGGGATTCACCCCTCCACTTT. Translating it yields CASSRQGDSPLHF.

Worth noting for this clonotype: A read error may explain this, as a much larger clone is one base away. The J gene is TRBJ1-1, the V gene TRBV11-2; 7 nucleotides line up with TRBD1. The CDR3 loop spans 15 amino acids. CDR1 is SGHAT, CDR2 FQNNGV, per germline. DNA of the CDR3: TGTGCCAGCAGCTTGGGCGGACAGGCGAACTCTGAAGCTTTCTTT. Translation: CASSLGGQANSEAFF.

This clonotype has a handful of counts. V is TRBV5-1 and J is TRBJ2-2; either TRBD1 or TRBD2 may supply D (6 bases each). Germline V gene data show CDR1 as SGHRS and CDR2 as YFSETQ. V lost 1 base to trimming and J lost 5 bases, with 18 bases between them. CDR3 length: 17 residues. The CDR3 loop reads CASSLPRGGGATGELFF. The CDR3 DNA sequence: TGCGCCAGCAGCTTGCCCCGCGGAGGGGGAGCAACCGGGGAGCTGTTTTTT.

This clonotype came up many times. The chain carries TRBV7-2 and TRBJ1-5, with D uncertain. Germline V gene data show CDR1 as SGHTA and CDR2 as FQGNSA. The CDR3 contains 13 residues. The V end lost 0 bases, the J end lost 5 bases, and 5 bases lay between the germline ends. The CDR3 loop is CASSLAGYQPQHF. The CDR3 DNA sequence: TGTGCCAGCAGCTTAGCGGGTTATCAGCCCCAGCATTTT.

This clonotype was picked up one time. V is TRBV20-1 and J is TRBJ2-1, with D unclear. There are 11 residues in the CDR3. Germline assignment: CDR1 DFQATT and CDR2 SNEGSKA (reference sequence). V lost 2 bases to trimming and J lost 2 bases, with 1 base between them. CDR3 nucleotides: TGCAGTGCTAGACCCTACAATGAGCAGTTCTTC. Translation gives CSARPYNEQFF.